One TCR beta chain is described in this entry. Its antigen is still unknown. The CDR3 runs to 15 residues. The V end was cut by 0 bases, the J end by 2 bases, with 11 bases between. Germline V gene lookup returns CDR1 KGHSH and CDR2 LQKENI. The table came from immunoSEQ multiplex PCR; TCRdb's copy has only in-frame clones and leaves some out. Here the sample spans about 680,000 clones, around 89% being singletons. This sample was included in a study of Ad26.COV2.S vaccination and SARS-CoV-2 variants. Broader study findings: Comparable non-spike TCR breadth was observed in vaccine and placebo recipients.

The sample's treatment: roughly 18 received Ad26.COV2.S at low or high dose, single or two shots; about 5 received placebo; per-sample allocation not given. On day 63 after the first injection, vaccine and placebo recipients gave samples. The shot given was an Ad26 vector that makes Wuhan-strain SARS-CoV-2 spike. The receptor was isolated from a person between 18 and 60 years old who received the Ad26.COV2.S COVID-19 vaccine or a placebo. Here the sequenced sample was peripheral blood, taken in a trial of Ad26.COV2.S vaccine versus placebo. The chain carries TRBV18 and TRBJ2-7, with D tentatively TRBD1 (6 bases). The CDR3 DNA sequence: TGTGCCAGCTCACCACCTGACAGGTTTCCCTACGAGCAGTACTTC. This codes for CASSPPDRFPYEQYF. Full variable domain (outside the CDR3, taken from reference TRBV18 and TRBJ2-7): NAGVMQNPRHLVRRRGQEARLRCSPMKGHSHVYWYRQLPEEGLKFMVYLQKENIIDESGMPKERFSAEFPKEGPSILRIQQVVRGDSAAYFCASSPPDRFPYEQYFGPGTRLTVT.